This T cell receptor beta chain was captured by sequencing in a study of blood T cell repertoires in COVID-19. Study overall: COVID-19 samples collected from the United States, Italy and Spain covered acute and convalescent phases. From T cells, B-cell-depleted T cells, or PBMCs came the material, which was cDNA or gDNA.

The CDR3 covers 13 residues. The V end was cut by 3 bases, the J end by 6 bases, with 10 bases between. Germline V gene lookup returns CDR1 SGDLS and CDR2 YYNGEE. In the source study's methods: Reference gene primer amplification in the assay estimated nucleated cell counts. Assay: immunoSEQ multiplex PCR; the TCRdb copy retains only in-frame clones and omits some. D and trimming were read from the DNA, whereas the V and J calls and clone size are those reported in that table. This table has approximately 110,000 clones, around 90% appearing once. This clonotype was sampled from a human donor in a cohort sampled during active COVID-19. Material: peripheral blood. This sequence joins TRBV9 and TRBJ2-1; the D is unclear. CDR3 sequence reads: CASSEYLGNEQFF. As DNA, the CDR3 is TGTGCCAGCAGCGAATACCTAGGCAATGAGCAGTTCTTC.